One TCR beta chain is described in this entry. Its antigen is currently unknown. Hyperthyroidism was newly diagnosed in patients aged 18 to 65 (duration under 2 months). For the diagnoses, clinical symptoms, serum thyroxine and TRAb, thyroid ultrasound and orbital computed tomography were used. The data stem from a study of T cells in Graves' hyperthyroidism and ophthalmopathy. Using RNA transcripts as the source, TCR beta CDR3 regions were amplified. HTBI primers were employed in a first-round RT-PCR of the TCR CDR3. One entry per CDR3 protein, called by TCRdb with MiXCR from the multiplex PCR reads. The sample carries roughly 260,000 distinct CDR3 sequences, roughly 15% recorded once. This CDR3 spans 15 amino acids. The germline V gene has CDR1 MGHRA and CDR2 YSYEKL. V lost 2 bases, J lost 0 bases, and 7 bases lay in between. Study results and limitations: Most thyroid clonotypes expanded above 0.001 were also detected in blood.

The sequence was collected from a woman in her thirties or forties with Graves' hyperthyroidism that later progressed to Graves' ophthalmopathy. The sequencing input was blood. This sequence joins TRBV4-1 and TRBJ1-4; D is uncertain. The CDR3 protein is CASSQSRSTNEKLFF. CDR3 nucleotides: TGCGCCAGCAGCCAATCCAGATCAACTAATGAAAAACTGTTTTTT.